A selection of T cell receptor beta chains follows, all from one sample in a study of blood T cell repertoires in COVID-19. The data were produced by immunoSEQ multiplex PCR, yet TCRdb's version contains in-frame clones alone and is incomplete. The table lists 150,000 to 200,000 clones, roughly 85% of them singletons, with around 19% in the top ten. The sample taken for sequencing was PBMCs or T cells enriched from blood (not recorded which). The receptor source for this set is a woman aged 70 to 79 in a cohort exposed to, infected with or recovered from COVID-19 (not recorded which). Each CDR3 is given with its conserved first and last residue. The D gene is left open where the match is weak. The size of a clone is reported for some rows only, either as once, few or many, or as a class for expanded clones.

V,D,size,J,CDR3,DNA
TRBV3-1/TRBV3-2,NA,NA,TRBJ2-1,CASSQRGFGGDEQFF,TGTGCCAGCAGCCAACGAGGGTTTGGAGGCGATGAGCAGTTCTTC
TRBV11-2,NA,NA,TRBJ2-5,CASSLSPKETQYF,TGTGCCAGCAGCCTAAGCCCTAAAGAGACCCAGTACTTC
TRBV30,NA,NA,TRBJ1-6,CAWSMTVYNSPLHF,TGTGCCTGGAGTATGACAGTCTATAATTCACCCCTCCACTTT
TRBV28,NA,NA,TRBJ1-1,CASSLAGESGQAFF,TGTGCCAGCAGTTTAGCAGGGGAATCAGGTCAGGCTTTCTTT
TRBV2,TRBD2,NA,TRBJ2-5,CASSETSGTETQYF,TGTGCCAGCAGTGAAACTAGCGGTACGGAGACCCAGTACTTC
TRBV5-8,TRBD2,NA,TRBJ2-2,CASTRGLVNTGELFF,TGTGCCAGCACCCGGGGACTAGTGAACACCGGGGAGCTGTTTTTT
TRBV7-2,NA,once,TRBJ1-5,CASSPGAQGQPQHF,TGTGCCAGCAGCCCTGGGGCGCAGGGCCAGCCCCAGCATTTT
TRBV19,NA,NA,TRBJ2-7,CASSIPGSSYEQYF,TGTGCCAGTAGTATTCCCGGGTCCTCCTACGAGCAGTACTTC
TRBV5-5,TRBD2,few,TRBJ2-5,CASSLSSGRPETQYF,TGTGCCAGCAGCTTGTCTAGCGGGAGGCCGGAGACCCAGTACTTC
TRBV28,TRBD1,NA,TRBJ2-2,CASSVNDRGRELFF,TGTGCCAGCAGTGTAAACGACAGGGGGCGGGAGCTGTTTTTT
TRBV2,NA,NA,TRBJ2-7,CASSQVGADEQYF,TGTGCCAGCTCGCAGGTCGGAGCGGACGAGCAGTACTTC
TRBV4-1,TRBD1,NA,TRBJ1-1,CASSQLQGTANTEAFF,TGCGCCAGCAGCCAACTACAGGGGACAGCGAACACTGAAGCTTTCTTT
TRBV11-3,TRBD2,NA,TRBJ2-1,CASSVSGSLNEQFF,TGTGCCAGCAGCGTTAGCGGGAGCTTGAATGAGCAGTTCTTC
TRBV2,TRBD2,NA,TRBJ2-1,CAGSGTLYNEQFF,TGTGCCGGTAGCGGGACACTCTACAATGAGCAGTTCTTC
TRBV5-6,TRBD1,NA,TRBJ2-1,CASSSPHRGSYNEQFF,TGTGCCAGCAGCTCTCCTCACAGGGGATCCTACAATGAGCAGTTCTTC
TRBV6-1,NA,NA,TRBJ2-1,CASSDGSAGFGEQFF,TGTGCCAGCAGTGACGGCTCCGCGGGCTTTGGTGAGCAGTTCTTC
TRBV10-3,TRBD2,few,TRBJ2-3,CATQREEGTDTQYF,TGTGCCACCCAGCGGGAAGAGGGCACAGATACGCAGTATTTT
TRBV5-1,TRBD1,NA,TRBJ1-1,CASGQGTLGTEAFF,TGCGCCAGCGGACAGGGCACCCTCGGCACTGAAGCTTTCTTT
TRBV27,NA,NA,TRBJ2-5,CASSSRTAETQYF,TGTGCCAGCAGTTCCCGGACAGCGGAGACCCAGTACTTC
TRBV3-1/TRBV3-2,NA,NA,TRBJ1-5,CASSPRTGSNQPQHF,TGTGCCAGCAGCCCCCGTACAGGGAGCAATCAGCCCCAGCATTTT
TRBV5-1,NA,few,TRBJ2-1,CASSLATSYNEQFF,TGCGCCAGCAGCTTGGCGACTAGCTACAATGAGCAGTTCTTC
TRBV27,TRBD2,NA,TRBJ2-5,CASRALGTRETQYF,TGTGCCAGCAGGGCCCTTGGGACTAGAGAGACCCAGTACTTC
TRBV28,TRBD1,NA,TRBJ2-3,CASSLPTGSNTQYF,TGTGCCAGCAGTTTACCGACAGGGTCGAATACGCAGTATTTT
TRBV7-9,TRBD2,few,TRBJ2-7,CASSFSTSGISYEQYF,TGTGCCAGCAGCTTTAGTACTAGCGGCATCTCCTACGAGCAGTACTTC
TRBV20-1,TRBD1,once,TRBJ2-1,CSASRQGANEQFF,TGCAGTGCTAGTCGACAGGGGGCGAATGAGCAGTTCTTC
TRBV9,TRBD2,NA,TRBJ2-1,CASSPGLVANNEQFF,TGTGCCAGCAGCCCAGGACTAGTTGCAAACAATGAGCAGTTCTTC
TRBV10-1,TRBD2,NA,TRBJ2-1,CASSESDGRDLNEQFF,TGCGCCAGCAGTGAGTCGGACGGGAGGGACTTGAATGAGCAGTTCTTC
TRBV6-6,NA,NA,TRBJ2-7,CASSSTGYEQYF,TGTGCCAGCAGTTCGACAGGTTACGAGCAGTACTTC
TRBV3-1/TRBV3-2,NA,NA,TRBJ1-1,CASSQDPGGTEAFF,TGTGCCAGCAGCCAAGATCCGGGTGGCACTGAAGCTTTCTTT